This is a list of T cell receptor beta chains from one sample in a study of CD8+ T cells in alopecia areata. Generated by immunoSEQ multiplex PCR, the TCRdb table keeps only in-frame clones and is missing some. The sample shows about 270,000 clones, approximately 60% of them seen only once. The source material was CD4+ T cells sorted from blood, sampled at week 52, from a patient treated with tofacitinib. These receptors came from a human donor with alopecia areata. Both conserved end residues are part of each CDR3. Each record gives: CDR3 length, D gene, J gene, V gene, clone size, CDR3 protein, CDR3 DNA. A D gene is named only where the DNA matches it firmly. Expanded clones are given a class, and other clones once, few, many or no size at all.

cdr3_length: 14; d_call: .; j_call: TRBJ1-2; v_call: TRBV30; clone_size: .; cdr3_aa: CAWSPYQTAAGYTF; cdr3_nt: TGTGCCTGGAGTCCATACCAAACAGCTGCTGGCTACACCTTC
cdr3_length: 15; d_call: TRBD1; j_call: TRBJ2-3; v_call: TRBV4-2; clone_size: .; cdr3_aa: CASSQYRGSTDTQYF; cdr3_nt: TGTGCCAGCAGCCAGTACAGGGGAAGCACAGATACGCAGTATTTT
cdr3_length: 16; d_call: .; j_call: TRBJ2-5; v_call: TRBV5-1; clone_size: .; cdr3_aa: CASNPELQGYVETQYF; cdr3_nt: TGCGCCAGCAATCCCGAATTACAGGGCTACGTGGAGACCCAGTACTTC
cdr3_length: 14; d_call: .; j_call: TRBJ1-2; v_call: TRBV7-9; clone_size: .; cdr3_aa: CASSFPDRSYGYTF; cdr3_nt: TGTGCCAGCAGCTTCCCCGACAGGAGCTATGGCTACACCTTC
cdr3_length: 13; d_call: .; j_call: TRBJ2-7; v_call: TRBV4-2; clone_size: .; cdr3_aa: CASSPLVTYEQYF; cdr3_nt: TGTGCCAGCAGCCCATTGGTAACCTACGAGCAGTACTTC
cdr3_length: 11; d_call: .; j_call: TRBJ1-2; v_call: TRBV4-1; clone_size: .; cdr3_aa: CASSRGYYYTF; cdr3_nt: TGCGCCAGCAGCCGGGGCTATTACTACACCTTC
cdr3_length: 12; d_call: .; j_call: TRBJ2-3; v_call: TRBV7-2; clone_size: .; cdr3_aa: CASSYSTDTQYF; cdr3_nt: TGTGCCAGCAGCTACAGCACAGATACGCAGTATTTT
cdr3_length: 14; d_call: .; j_call: TRBJ1-2; v_call: TRBV11-2; clone_size: .; cdr3_aa: CASSLVVSNYGYTF; cdr3_nt: TGTGCCAGCAGCTTAGTAGTTTCTAACTATGGCTACACCTTC
cdr3_length: 13; d_call: .; j_call: TRBJ2-1; v_call: TRBV29-1; clone_size: few; cdr3_aa: CSVEVGAVSEQFF; cdr3_nt: TGCAGCGTTGAAGTTGGAGCAGTATCTGAGCAGTTCTTC
cdr3_length: 15; d_call: .; j_call: TRBJ1-5; v_call: TRBV30; clone_size: .; cdr3_aa: CAWSVPHYSNQPQHF; cdr3_nt: TGTGCCTGGAGTGTACCTCATTATAGCAATCAGCCCCAGCATTTT
cdr3_length: 13; d_call: .; j_call: TRBJ1-1; v_call: TRBV5-1; clone_size: .; cdr3_aa: CASSLVWGTEAFF; cdr3_nt: TGCGCCAGCAGCTTGGTGTGGGGCACTGAAGCTTTCTTT
cdr3_length: 12; d_call: .; j_call: TRBJ2-5; v_call: TRBV5-1; clone_size: .; cdr3_aa: CASSVGAETQYF; cdr3_nt: TGCGCCAGCAGCGTGGGAGCGGAGACCCAGTACTTC
cdr3_length: 12; d_call: .; j_call: TRBJ2-7; v_call: TRBV29-1; clone_size: few; cdr3_aa: CSVRTASYEQYF; cdr3_nt: TGCAGCGTGAGGACGGCCTCCTACGAGCAGTACTTC
cdr3_length: 15; d_call: .; j_call: TRBJ1-5; v_call: TRBV7-9; clone_size: .; cdr3_aa: CASSLNTGFGQPQHF; cdr3_nt: TGTGCCAGCAGCTTAAATACTGGGTTTGGGCAGCCCCAGCATTTT
cdr3_length: 11; d_call: .; j_call: TRBJ1-1; v_call: TRBV30; clone_size: .; cdr3_aa: CAWSKGTEAFF; cdr3_nt: TGTGCCTGGAGTAAGGGCACTGAAGCTTTCTTT
cdr3_length: 15; d_call: .; j_call: TRBJ2-7; v_call: TRBV5-1; clone_size: .; cdr3_aa: CASSLVPGGSYEQYF; cdr3_nt: TGCGCCAGCAGCTTGGTTCCAGGAGGCTCCTACGAGCAGTACTTC
cdr3_length: 13; d_call: .; j_call: TRBJ1-2; v_call: TRBV30; clone_size: .; cdr3_aa: CAWSVLHNYGYTF; cdr3_nt: TGTGCCTGGAGTGTTCTACATAACTATGGCTACACCTTC
cdr3_length: 14; d_call: .; j_call: TRBJ2-1; v_call: TRBV29-1; clone_size: .; cdr3_aa: CSVLQGSSYNEQFF; cdr3_nt: TGCAGCGTCCTACAGGGTTCGTCCTACAATGAGCAGTTCTTC
cdr3_length: 15; d_call: .; j_call: TRBJ2-1; v_call: TRBV7-2; clone_size: .; cdr3_aa: CASSLSPTGNNEQFF; cdr3_nt: TGTGCCAGCAGCCTCTCGCCGACAGGTAACAATGAGCAGTTCTTC
cdr3_length: 14; d_call: TRBD2; j_call: TRBJ2-5; v_call: TRBV5-6; clone_size: .; cdr3_aa: CASSSTSGGETQYF; cdr3_nt: TGTGCCAGCAGCTCGACTAGCGGGGGAGAGACCCAGTACTTC
cdr3_length: 15; d_call: TRBD2; j_call: TRBJ2-1; v_call: TRBV4-2; clone_size: few; cdr3_aa: CASSQDRGGANEQFF; cdr3_nt: TGTGCCAGCAGCCAAGATCGCGGGGGGGCCAATGAGCAGTTCTTC
cdr3_length: 13; d_call: .; j_call: TRBJ2-5; v_call: TRBV30; clone_size: .; cdr3_aa: CAWSGYFGETQYF; cdr3_nt: TGTGCCTGGAGTGGATATTTTGGGGAGACCCAGTACTTC
cdr3_length: 15; d_call: .; j_call: TRBJ1-1; v_call: TRBV27; clone_size: .; cdr3_aa: CASSSRLDRSTEAFF; cdr3_nt: TGTGCCAGCAGTTCCCGCCTCGACAGGAGCACTGAAGCTTTCTTT
cdr3_length: 18; d_call: TRBD2; j_call: TRBJ2-3; v_call: TRBV7-6; clone_size: few; cdr3_aa: CASSFILTGTSGLDTQYF; cdr3_nt: TGTGCCAGCAGCTTTATCCTCACCGGGACTAGCGGGCTAGATACGCAGTATTTT
cdr3_length: 14; d_call: .; j_call: TRBJ2-5; v_call: TRBV18; clone_size: .; cdr3_aa: CASSFTGPQETQYF; cdr3_nt: TGTGCCAGCTCATTCACAGGGCCTCAAGAGACCCAGTACTTC
cdr3_length: 12; d_call: .; j_call: TRBJ2-7; v_call: TRBV2; clone_size: .; cdr3_aa: CASSERPYEQYF; cdr3_nt: TGTGCCAGCAGTGAACGGCCCTACGAGCAGTACTTC
cdr3_length: 14; d_call: .; j_call: TRBJ1-1; v_call: TRBV9; clone_size: .; cdr3_aa: CASSVASGSTEAFF; cdr3_nt: TGTGCCAGCAGCGTAGCTTCGGGGAGCACTGAAGCTTTCTTT
cdr3_length: 13; d_call: .; j_call: TRBJ1-5; v_call: TRBV29-1; clone_size: few; cdr3_aa: CSVTDGMNQPQHF; cdr3_nt: TGCAGCGTTACCGACGGGATGAATCAGCCCCAGCATTTT
cdr3_length: 16; d_call: .; j_call: TRBJ2-3; v_call: TRBV4-1; clone_size: .; cdr3_aa: CASSQGTARSTDTQYF; cdr3_nt: TGCGCCAGCAGCCAAGGGACCGCCCGGAGCACAGATACGCAGTATTTT
cdr3_length: 14; d_call: .; j_call: TRBJ1-6; v_call: TRBV7-2; clone_size: .; cdr3_aa: CASSLVLSGSPLHF; cdr3_nt: TGTGCCAGCAGCTTAGTCTTATCGGGGTCACCCCTCCACTTT
cdr3_length: 12; d_call: TRBD1; j_call: TRBJ2-5; v_call: TRBV29-1; clone_size: few; cdr3_aa: CSAEDRAETQYF; cdr3_nt: TGCAGCGCCGAGGACAGGGCGGAGACCCAGTACTTC
cdr3_length: 14; d_call: .; j_call: TRBJ2-7; v_call: TRBV15; clone_size: few; cdr3_aa: CATSPPGSSYEQYF; cdr3_nt: TGTGCCACCAGCCCTCCGGGATCCAGTTACGAGCAGTACTTC